Listed here are 30 T cell receptor beta chains from one sample, sequenced in a study of cytotoxic CD8 clonotypes in ibrutinib-treated CLL. Sequenced by immunoSEQ multiplex PCR; TCRdb stores in-frame clones only, minus some. The repertoire holds about 180,000 clones, with less than 85% as singletons. The source was PBMCs, collected after 24 months of ibrutinib treatment. Receptors originate from a human donor with chronic lymphocytic leukemia.

The chain has TRBV5-1 and TRBJ1-4, with 9 bases identical to TRBD1. With V trimmed by 4 bases and J by 10 bases, 5 bases remained unmatched. Germline V gene lookup returns CDR1 SGHRS and CDR2 YFSETQ. CDR3 size: 13 residues. CDR3 DNA sequence: TGCGCCAGCAGCCCCCCGGACAGGGGAAAACTGTTTTTT. Its translation is CASSPPDRGKLFF.

This chain joins TRBV6-4 and TRBJ1-2; tentatively, D is TRBD1 (6 bases). Trimming pared 5 bases from V and 8 bases from J, leaving 18 bases between. Germline CDR1 and CDR2: MRHNA and SNTAGT. The CDR3 covers 14 residues. CDR3 nucleotide sequence: TGTGCCAGCAGTCCCGAATCAGGGGCTAGGGGCTACACCTTC. Residues: CASSPESGARGYTF.

The chain is built from TRBV18 and TRBJ2-7; D tentatively fits TRBD1 or TRBD2 (5 bases each). CDR1 is KGHSH, CDR2 LQKENI, per germline. The CDR3 runs 13 residues. Between the trimmed V and J ends, which lost 3 bases and 5 bases, there was a span of 11 bases. CDR3 loop: CASSPPGTDEQYF. The DNA of the CDR3 is TGTGCCAGCTCACCTCCTGGGACGGACGAGCAGTACTTC.

This chain uses TRBV29-1 with TRBJ1-2, with TRBD1 as a possible D gene (6 bases). This CDR3 region has 13 residues. Germline loops: CDR1 SQVTM, CDR2 ANQGSEA. Trimming took 3 bases from V and 0 from J, leaving 8 bases between them. CDR3 amino acids: CSVDGGSNYGYTF. The CDR3 DNA reads TGCAGCGTTGATGGGGGCTCTAACTATGGCTACACCTTC.

This clone turned up a few times. The same CDR3 also results from other DNA sequences found in this sample. The rearrangement joins TRBV18 to TRBJ1-4, with D hard to call. Per germline, CDR1 KGHSH and CDR2 LQKENI. The V end was cut by 3 bases, the J end by 5 bases, with 7 bases between. CDR3 size: 13 residues. CDR3 region: CASSPGANEKLFF. The CDR3 DNA reads as TGTGCCAGCTCACCGGGCGCGAATGAAAAACTGTTTTTT.

The chain has TRBV5-1 and TRBJ1-2; no clear D. V was cut by 0 bases and J by 6 bases, with 21 bases left in between. Per germline, CDR1 SGHRS and CDR2 YFSETQ. CDR3 size: 17 residues. The CDR3 loop is CASSLASTVLSVNGYTF. The CDR3 bases are TGCGCCAGCAGCTTGGCTTCTACAGTACTGTCGGTTAATGGCTACACCTTC.

The rearrangement links TRBV6-1 to TRBJ1-5, with 8 nucleotides matching TRBD1. The CDR3 loop spans 14 amino acids. The germline CDR1 and CDR2 sequences are MNHNS and SASEGT. Trimming at V came to 3 bases and at J to 9 bases, leaving 7 bases not matched to a gene. The CDR3 DNA reads TGTGCCAGCAGTGACAGGGGGCAGGACGGGCCCCAGCATTTT. Its protein is CASSDRGQDGPQHF.

The chain links TRBV30 to TRBJ1-5; weak D call: TRBD1 (6 bases). From germline, CDR1 is GTSNPN and CDR2 SVGIG (reference sequence). The CDR3 has 14 amino acids. Trimming took 3 bases from V and 6 from J, leaving 15 bases between them. Written as DNA, the CDR3 is TGTGCCTGGAGCGCGGTCAGGGGTAGTCAGCCCCAGCATTTT. It codes for CAWSAVRGSQPQHF.

The chain carries TRBV10-1 and TRBJ1-2, with D unresolved. The germline CDR1 and CDR2 sequences are WNHNN and SYGVQD (reference sequence). V lost 1 base, J lost 1 base, and 7 bases lay in between. This CDR3 is built from 14 residues. The CDR3: CASSEYGFNYGYTF. The CDR3, as DNA: TGCGCCAGCAGTGAGTATGGATTTAACTATGGCTACACCTTC.

This sequence joins TRBV7-9 and TRBJ2-5, with D tentatively TRBD2 (7 bases). Germline values: CDR1 SEHNR, CDR2 FQNEAQ (reference sequence). The CDR3 spans 15 residues. The V end was cut by 5 bases, the J end by 5 bases, with 18 bases between. The CDR3 nucleotides read TGTGCCAGCAGCCCGTATGGGGGGGCGGAGGAGACCCAGTACTTC. Its translation: CASSPYGGAEETQYF.

The chain recombines TRBV25-1 with TRBJ1-1; D is ambiguous. CDR3 length: 14 amino acids. Germline CDR1 MGHDK, CDR2 SYGVNS. V lost 5 bases to trimming and J lost 4 bases, with 14 bases between them. CDR3 nucleotides: TGTGCCAGCAGTACCCCGGGTAAATTCACTGAAGCTTTCTTT. Translating it yields CASSTPGKFTEAFF.

The V and J genes are TRBV13 and TRBJ2-1, with 15 bases identical to TRBD2. The CDR3 is 17 amino acids. With V trimmed by 4 bases and J by 10 bases, 11 bases remained unmatched. Germline V lookup: CDR1 PRHDT, CDR2 FYEKMQ (reference sequence). CDR3 region: CASSSTGLAGGPREQFF. The CDR3 nucleotides read TGTGCCAGCAGCTCTACCGGACTAGCGGGAGGGCCGAGGGAGCAGTTCTTC.

The chain joins TRBV29-1 to TRBJ2-1, with 10 bases fitting TRBD1. The V gene end was trimmed by 0 bases and the J gene end by 2 bases; junction bases not matched to a gene: 10. The V gene's germline CDR1 is SQVTM and CDR2 ANQGSEA. The CDR3 has 18 residues. The CDR3, as DNA: TGCAGCGTTGAAGATCTTTCCGGGACAGGGGTTGCCTACAATGAGCAGTTCTTC. Its translation: CSVEDLSGTGVAYNEQFF.

This clone was observed a few times. The DNA for the CDR3 is TGTGCCAGCAGCTTGACAGATGAAGCTTTCTTT. As protein: CASSLTDEAFF. The chain has TRBV11-2 and TRBJ1-1; D is possibly TRBD1 (5 bases). This CDR3 region has 11 residues. Germline V lookup: CDR1 SGHAT, CDR2 FQNNGV. Trimming left V 3 bases short and J 7 bases short, with 6 bases between.

This sequence joins TRBV11-3 and TRBJ2-1, with D unresolved. The CDR3 spans 15 residues. Germline V gives CDR1 SGHNT, CDR2 YENEEA. Trimming removed 1 base at V and 6 bases at J, with 13 bases between. This CDR3 is CASSLGPNQGNEQFF. The DNA for the CDR3 is TGTGCCAGCAGCTTAGGGCCGAATCAAGGCAATGAGCAGTTCTTC.

J is TRBJ1-3 and V is TRBV18; maybe TRBD1 (5 bases). Trimming cost V 6 bases and J 2 bases, with 20 bases left between them. Germline CDR1 and CDR2: KGHSH and LQKENI. The CDR3 totals 17 residues. This CDR3 reads CASSQEGPANTGNTIYF. DNA of the CDR3: TGTGCCAGCTCCCAAGAGGGGCCAGCAAATACTGGAAACACCATATATTTT.

This sequence joins TRBV6-1 and TRBJ2-7; a possible D gene is TRBD1 (5 bases). V lost 5 bases and J 7 bases, leaving 15 bases between the germline ends. CDR1 and CDR2 (germline): MNHNS, SASEGT. The CDR3 loop spans 13 amino acids. The CDR3, as DNA: TGTGCCAGCAGTCGTTCCAGGGTGTGGGAGCAGTACTTC. Protein product: CASSRSRVWEQYF.

This clone occurred once. CDR3 in amino acids: CASRIAGGPRGAAKNIQYF. The CDR3 DNA reads TGTGCCAGCAGGATAGCGGGAGGGCCAAGGGGGGCGGCCAAAAACATTCAGTACTTC. The rearrangement uses TRBV21-1 and TRBJ2-4; TRBD2, the table's D call, lacks a check against the DNA. TRBV21-1 is a recognized pseudogene. The CDR3 consists of 19 residues.

This chain uses TRBV2 with TRBJ1-1; D gene ambiguous. The V end was cut by 4 bases, the J end by 8 bases, with 5 bases between. Germline values: CDR1 SNHLY, CDR2 FYNNEI. The CDR3 contains 10 residues. CDR3 sequence: CASSVDEAFF. The CDR3, as DNA: TGTGCCAGCAGTGTGGACGAAGCTTTCTTT.

J is TRBJ1-5 and V is TRBV7-7; a possible D gene is TRBD1 (5 bases). The CDR3 has 15 residues. Between the trimmed V and J ends, which lost 5 bases and 2 bases, there was a span of 13 bases. Per germline, CDR1 SSHAT and CDR2 FNYEAQ (reference sequence). The CDR3 spells CASSPRGQGNQPQHF. The CDR3, as DNA: TGTGCCAGCAGCCCTAGGGGCCAGGGCAATCAGCCCCAGCATTTT.

This clone was seen just once. The chain is built from TRBV15 and TRBJ1-2; D call uncertain. V lost 3 bases and J lost 0, with 17 bases in between. This CDR3 spans 17 amino acids. Per germline, CDR1 LNHNV and CDR2 YYDKDF (reference sequence). In nucleotides, the CDR3 is TGTGCCACCAGCAGTAGCCCGTTAAGGGAAGCTAACTATGGCTACACCTTC. Translation gives CATSSSPLREANYGYTF.

The rearrangement links TRBV14 to TRBJ1-4, with a tentative D call TRBD1 (6 bases). V was shortened by 3 bases and J by 14 bases, with 13 bases between the two germline ends. Germline CDR1 reads SGHDN; CDR2 reads FVKESK. There are 12 residues in the CDR3. The CDR3, as DNA: TGTGCCAGCAGCCAGCGACACCAGGGGCTGTTTTTT. Translating it yields CASSQRHQGLFF.

This clone was seen just once. The rearrangement links TRBV7-9 to TRBJ2-3; D might be TRBD1 (6 bases). Germline lookup yields CDR1 SEHNR and CDR2 FQNEAQ (reference sequence). CDR3 size: 13 residues. Between the trimmed V and J ends, which lost 6 bases and 4 bases, there was a span of 11 bases. The CDR3 nucleotides are TGTGCCAGCAGACATGGGACACCAGATACGCAGTATTTT. Its translation is CASRHGTPDTQYF.

The chain links TRBV28 to TRBJ2-1; tentatively, D is TRBD1 (6 bases). The CDR3 spans 15 residues. Germline CDR1 is MDHEN and CDR2 is SYDVKM. Trimming cost V 6 bases and J 2 bases, with 14 bases left between them. As DNA, the CDR3 is TGTGCCAGCAGAGGGGGTACAGGGACCTACAATGAGCAGTTCTTC. Protein: CASRGGTGTYNEQFF.

The chain couples TRBV6-5 to TRBJ1-1; D not resolved. Germline values: CDR1 MNHEY, CDR2 SVGAGI. V dropped 2 bases and J dropped 6 bases, with 13 bases sitting between them. The CDR3 length is 14 residues. CDR3 DNA: TGTGCCAGCAGTTACAGGGCAGAAGGCGCTGAAGCTTTCTTT. Its translation is CASSYRAEGAEAFF.

The V and J genes are TRBV9 and TRBJ2-3; 11 bases are a match to TRBD2. V lost 0 bases and J lost 2; bases outside the gene matches: 2. The CDR3 runs 16 residues. The germline CDR1 and CDR2 sequences are SGDLS and YYNGEE. The CDR3 sequence: CASSVGTSGYTDTQYF. The CDR3 DNA is TGTGCCAGCAGCGTAGGGACTAGCGGGTACACAGATACGCAGTATTTT. The full variable domain, in which reference TRBV9 and TRBJ2-3 provide the parts outside the CDR3, is DSGVTQTPKHLITATGQRVTLRCSPRSGDLSVYWYQQSLDQGLQFLIQYYNGEERAKGNILERFSAQQFPDLHSELNLSSLELGDSALYFCASSVGTSGYTDTQYFGPGTRLTVL.

The chain links TRBV7-2 to TRBJ2-2, with D possibly matching TRBD2 (6 bases). V lost 3 bases and J 5 bases, leaving 7 bases between the germline ends. Germline V gives CDR1 SGHTA, CDR2 FQGNSA. The CDR3 contains 13 residues. The CDR3 bases are TGTGCCAGCAGCTTGGGGGGTACCGGGGAGCTGTTTTTT. It is translated as CASSLGGTGELFF.

The chain couples TRBV6-4 to TRBJ1-6; D is unresolved. V lost 4 bases and J 7 bases, leaving 8 bases between the germline ends. The germline CDR1 and CDR2 sequences are MRHNA and SNTAGT. The CDR3 is made up of 13 amino acids. Here the CDR3 reads CASSAAENSPLHF. The CDR3 DNA reads as TGTGCCAGCAGTGCAGCAGAAAATTCACCCCTCCACTTT.

The genes are TRBV7-3 and TRBJ2-5, with D possibly TRBD2 on 5 matching bases. CDR1 is SGHTA and CDR2 is FQGTGA in the germline V gene. Deletions cut 6 bases from V and 4 bases from J, with 12 bases between. The CDR3 covers 13 residues. The CDR3, as DNA: TGTGCCAGCAGTCCACGTCGGGGAGAGACCCAGTACTTC. It specifies CASSPRRGETQYF.

The J gene is TRBJ1-2, the V gene TRBV4-3; tentative D call: TRBD1 (6 bases). The CDR3 is made up of 16 amino acids. Germline V gene lookup returns CDR1 LGHNA and CDR2 YSLEER. Trimming shortened V by 0 bases and J by 7 bases, and 18 bases separated the two germline ends. CDR3 DNA sequence: TGCGCCAGCAGCCAAGACGGGGGGCGCGTTCTTCGTGGCTACACCTTC. Its translation is CASSQDGGRVLRGYTF.